The 32 T cell receptor beta chains given below trace back to one sample, sequenced in a study of shared clonotypes between healthy human individuals. CD8 cells regarded as naive lacked CD45RO, were positively chosen for CCR7, and omitted terminally differentiated effector memory CD45RA+ cells. The repertoire was sequenced with immunoSEQ multiplex PCR; TCRdb's copy has only in-frame clones and lacks some. The repertoire includes roughly 2.1 million clones, about 92% of them detected once, and roughly 1.7% sits in the top ten. Material: naive CD8+ T cells from PBMCs. The receptors come from a man between 18 and 29 years old in good health. Some clones in this sample may be carry-over from other donors' samples.

This clone was observed a single time. This chain joins TRBV30 and TRBJ1-2; D is undetermined. Germline V lookup: CDR1 GTSNPN, CDR2 SVGIG (reference sequence). Trimming removed 7 bases from V and 6 bases from J, with 15 bases in between. The CDR3 consists of 12 residues. The CDR3 loop reads CASREGGDGYTF. As DNA, the CDR3 is TGTGCCTCCCGAGAGGGCGGGGATGGCTACACCTTC. Supplemented by reference TRBV30 and TRBJ1-2, the full variable domain reads SQTIHQWPATLVQPVGSPLSLECTVEGTSNPNLYWYRQAAGRGLQLLFYSVGIGQISSEVPQNLSASRPQDRQFILSSKKLLLSDSGFYLCASREGGDGYTFGSGTRLTVV.

This clone was observed a single time. The chain uses TRBV27 and TRBJ2-2; 11 bases align to TRBD2. Germline values: CDR1 MNHEY, CDR2 SMNVEV (reference sequence). The CDR3 is 17 amino acids. Trimming removed 5 bases from V and 8 bases from J; junction bases left unmatched: 13. The CDR3 is CASSPFGSGRAVGELFF. Written as DNA, the CDR3 is TGTGCCAGCAGTCCCTTTGGTAGCGGGAGGGCCGTAGGGGAGCTGTTTTTT.

On this clone: The same CDR3 is also encoded by other DNA sequences in this sample. The V gene is TRBV27, the J gene TRBJ2-7; no firm D call. V was cut by 2 bases and J by 6 bases, with 11 bases left in between. The CDR3 runs to 13 residues. Germline V lookup: CDR1 MNHEY, CDR2 SMNVEV (reference sequence). CDR3 DNA sequence: TGTGCCAGCAGTTTAGGAGCTCTGGGCGAGCAGTACTTC. It encodes CASSLGALGEQYF.

As concerns this clone: This sequence may be a read error, since a much larger clone differs from it by one base. Other nucleotide sequences from this sample produce the same CDR3. The V gene is TRBV6-5, the J gene TRBJ2-7; D uncertain. Germline V gene data show CDR1 as MNHEY and CDR2 as SVGAGI. This CDR3 region has 11 residues. V was cut by 6 bases and J by 0 bases, with 3 bases left in between. CDR3 sequence: CASSASYEQYF. Written as DNA, the CDR3 is TGTGCCAGCAGCGCCTCCTACGAGCAGTACTTC.

The rearrangement links TRBV28 to TRBJ1-2; D not certain. The V end was cut by 3 bases, the J end by 8 bases, with 19 bases between. The CDR3 is 15 residues long. Germline V gene lookup returns CDR1 MDHEN and CDR2 SYDVKM. CDR3 in amino acids: CASSLAQDGRWGYTF. The CDR3 bases are TGTGCCAGCAGTTTGGCCCAAGACGGTCGTTGGGGCTACACCTTC.

V usage is TRBV5-6 and J usage is TRBJ2-2; no clear D gene. This CDR3 contains 12 residues. Trimming cost V 4 bases and J 7 bases, with 8 bases left between them. The germline gives CDR1 SGHDT, CDR2 YYEEEE. The DNA of the CDR3 is TGTGCCAGCAGCACGGGCAGCGGGGAGCTGTTTTTT. Amino acids: CASSTGSGELFF. The full variable domain, in which reference TRBV5-6 and TRBJ2-2 provide the parts outside the CDR3, is DAGVTQSPTHLIKTRGQQVTLRCSPKSGHDTVSWYQQALGQGPQFIFQYYEEEERQRGNFPDRFSGHQFPNYSSELNVNALLLGDSALYLCASSTGSGELFFGEGSRLTVL.

This chain joins TRBV19 and TRBJ2-7; possibly TRBD1 for D (5 bases). The CDR3 length is 13 residues. V dropped 3 bases and J dropped 5 bases, with 11 bases sitting between them. Germline CDR1 and CDR2: LNHDA and SQIVND (reference sequence). The CDR3 DNA sequence: TGTGCCAGTAGTATGGCAGGGTATCACGAGCAGTACTTC. This codes for CASSMAGYHEQYF.

This clone was recorded only once. The V call is TRBV27, the J call TRBJ2-4, with D perhaps TRBD1 or TRBD2 (6 bases each). The CDR3 loop spans 15 amino acids. Trimming took off 6 bases at V and 1 base at J, with 13 bases between the two ends. Germline V gene sequence: CDR1 MNHEY, CDR2 SMNVEV (reference sequence). Here the CDR3 DNA reads TGTGCCAGCAGACCCGGGGGCCCGGCCAAAAACATTCAGTACTTC. Translation: CASRPGGPAKNIQYF.

The chain recombines TRBV25-1 with TRBJ2-5; the D gene is possibly TRBD1 (5 bases). Germline V gene lookup returns CDR1 MGHDK and CDR2 SYGVNS. The CDR3 covers 15 residues. The V gene lost 1 base and the J gene lost 5 bases, with 14 bases spanning the gap. The CDR3 loop reads CASSEFKVHRETQYF. The DNA of the CDR3 is TGTGCCAGCAGTGAATTCAAGGTTCACAGGGAGACCCAGTACTTC.

This clone has a single count. The chain carries TRBV28 and TRBJ1-4; maybe TRBD1 (6 bases). The CDR3 covers 17 residues. CDR1 and CDR2 (germline): MDHEN, SYDVKM. V lost 4 bases and J 3 bases, leaving 18 bases between the germline ends. CDR3 loop: CASSSVTRGAANEKLFF. The CDR3 DNA is TGTGCCAGCAGTTCGGTAACGAGGGGGGCCGCTAATGAAAAACTGTTTTTT. Full variable domain (outside the CDR3, taken from reference TRBV28 and TRBJ1-4): DVKVTQSSRYLVKRTGEKVFLECVQDMDHENMFWYRQDPGLGLRLIYFSYDVKMKEKGDIPEGYSVSREKKERFSLILESASTNQTSMYLCASSSVTRGAANEKLFFGSGTQLSVL.

This clone was found a few times. V usage is TRBV9 and J usage is TRBJ2-2, with 8 bases lining up with TRBD1. This CDR3 comprises 16 residues. Losses at the gene ends were 4 bases for V and 3 bases for J; bases not matched to a gene: 8. CDR1 is SGDLS, CDR2 YYNGEE, per germline. The CDR3 protein is CASSPPWGQDTGELFF. The CDR3 DNA reads TGTGCCAGCAGCCCGCCCTGGGGACAGGACACCGGGGAGCTGTTTTTT.

This clone was seen once. The chain recombines TRBV15 with TRBJ2-7, with D perhaps TRBD2 (5 bases). CDR1 and CDR2 (germline): LNHNV, YYDKDF (reference sequence). The CDR3 is made up of 18 amino acids. Trimming removed 3 bases at V and 3 bases at J, with 24 bases between. The CDR3 loop is CATSSGPLVMGSHYEQYF. The CDR3, as DNA: TGTGCCACCAGCAGTGGACCGTTGGTCATGGGGAGCCACTACGAGCAGTACTTC. Complete variable domain (other parts from reference TRBV15 and TRBJ2-7): DAMVIQNPRYQVTQFGKPVTLSCSQTLNHNVMYWYQQKSSQAPKLLFHYYDKDFNNEADTPDNFQSRRPNTSFCFLDIRSPGLGDTAMYLCATSSGPLVMGSHYEQYFGPGTRLTVT.

V gene TRBV27 combines with J gene TRBJ1-1; D gene unclear. Germline assignment: CDR1 MNHEY and CDR2 SMNVEV (reference sequence). The CDR3 length is 15 residues. Trimming stripped 3 bases from V and 4 bases from J, with 15 bases between. CDR3 nucleotides: TGTGCCAGCAGTTTGTCTTTGGTCGGCGGCACTGAAGCTTTCTTT. The encoded protein is CASSLSLVGGTEAFF.

This chain links TRBV28 with TRBJ2-7; D might be TRBD1 (6 bases). The CDR3 is 13 residues long. The germline V gene encodes CDR1 MDHEN and CDR2 SYDVKM. Trimming pared 2 bases from V and 6 bases from J, leaving 11 bases between. CDR3 sequence reads: CASSLASGAEQYF. The CDR3 coding sequence is TGTGCCAGCAGTTTAGCCTCAGGGGCCGAGCAGTACTTC.

The rearrangement links TRBV5-6 to TRBJ2-7; D possibly corresponds to TRBD2 (5 bases). The CDR3 sequence is 15 residues long. CDR1 SGHDT and CDR2 YYEEEE come from the germline V gene. V dropped 4 bases and J dropped 0 bases, with 14 bases sitting between them. The CDR3 protein is CASSETLDYSYEQYF. The CDR3 bases are TGTGCCAGCAGCGAGACCCTCGACTACTCCTACGAGCAGTACTTC.

V usage is TRBV7-8 and J usage is TRBJ2-1; 8 bases line up with TRBD2. In germline, CDR1 is SGHVS, CDR2 FQNEAQ. The junction had 9 bases not matched to a gene; V was cut back by 1 base and J by 7 bases. The CDR3 runs to 16 residues. The CDR3 reads CASSLGPGGLGNEQFF. In DNA, the CDR3 is TGTGCCAGCAGCTTAGGGCCGGGAGGGCTGGGGAATGAGCAGTTCTTC.

The rearrangement links TRBV5-1 to TRBJ2-2; 10 nucleotides line up with TRBD2. J was trimmed by 2 bases and V by 0 bases; bases with no gene match: 10. Germline V CDR1 and CDR2: SGHRS, YFSETQ. CDR3 length: 19 amino acids. CDR3 nucleotide sequence: TGCGCCAGCAGCTTGGCATGGAGTAGCGGGAGGCCCAACACCGGGGAGCTGTTTTTT. It yields the protein CASSLAWSSGRPNTGELFF.

The J gene is TRBJ2-5, the V gene TRBV4-1; 8 bases are a match to TRBD2. The germline V gene has CDR1 MGHRA and CDR2 YSYEKL. The CDR3 has 11 amino acids. J was trimmed by 6 bases and V by 10 bases; bases with no gene match: 4. The CDR3 sequence: CATGGAKTQYF. DNA for the CDR3: TGCGCCACGGGGGGGGCCAAGACCCAGTACTTC.

The rearrangement joins TRBV7-9 to TRBJ2-1; TRBD2 agrees at 8 bases. V was pared by 4 bases and J by 5 bases, with 7 bases of the junction left unmatched. This CDR3 is 15 amino acids long. CDR1 and CDR2 from the germline V gene are SEHNR and FQNEAQ (reference sequence). The CDR3, as DNA: TGTGCCAGCAGCTCCGGGACTAGGGGGGACAATGAGCAGTTCTTC. This gives the protein CASSSGTRGDNEQFF.

This clone was seen just once. The rearrangement joins TRBV11-1 to TRBJ1-1; D call uncertain. The CDR3 loop spans 17 amino acids. V was trimmed by 3 bases and J by 2 bases, leaving 19 bases between them. Germline loops: CDR1 SGHAT, CDR2 FQDESV (reference sequence). The CDR3 DNA reads TGTGCCAGCAGCTTTTCAACCCCCCCAGAACTTAACACTGAAGCTTTCTTT. This translates into CASSFSTPPELNTEAFF.

Written as DNA, the CDR3 is TGTGCCAGCAGTGAATTCGCCAGGGGTAAGACCCAGTACTTC. Translating it yields CASSEFARGKTQYF. This rearrangement joins TRBV25-1 to TRBJ2-5; TRBD1 is a possible D gene (6 bases). V dropped 1 base and J dropped 6 bases, with 12 bases sitting between them. CDR1 is MGHDK and CDR2 is SYGVNS in the germline V gene. The CDR3 has 14 residues.

CDR3 loop: CASSSGLADTDTQYF. DNA for the CDR3: TGTGCCAGCAGCTCCGGACTAGCAGATACAGATACGCAGTATTTT. The J gene is TRBJ2-3, the V gene TRBV11-3; 8 bases line up with TRBD2. The ends lost 4 bases at V and 3 bases at J; junction bases unmatched: 6. The CDR3 consists of 15 residues. CDR1 and CDR2 (germline): SGHNT, YENEEA.

This clone has just a few counts. This chain uses TRBV7-9 with TRBJ1-5; D gene unclear. Germline values: CDR1 SEHNR, CDR2 FQNEAQ (reference sequence). V lost 6 bases, J lost 1 base, and 10 bases lay in between. The CDR3 has 14 residues. The CDR3 protein is CASRTSLSNQPQHF. The DNA of the CDR3 is TGTGCCAGCAGGACAAGCTTAAGCAATCAGCCCCAGCATTTT.

The V and J genes are TRBV7-2 and TRBJ2-7; tentatively, D is TRBD1 (6 bases). V was clipped by 6 bases and J by 0 bases, with 24 bases between them. This CDR3 contains 18 residues. Per germline, CDR1 SGHTA and CDR2 FQGNSA. The CDR3 DNA is TGTGCCAGCAGTTACTCTCTTAGGGGGTTAGACCTCTCCTACGAGCAGTACTTC. It translates to CASSYSLRGLDLSYEQYF.

The CDR3 reads CASSDRDSKPGELFF. The CDR3 region has the DNA TGTGCCAGCAGCGACCGGGACTCTAAACCCGGGGAGCTGTTTTTT. V usage is TRBV9 and J usage is TRBJ2-2; TRBD2 is a possible D gene (6 bases). Trimming took 3 bases from V and 6 from J, leaving 15 bases between them. This CDR3 has 15 amino acids. CDR1 SGDLS and CDR2 YYNGEE come from the germline V gene.

This chain uses TRBV9 with TRBJ2-2; possibly TRBD2 for D (5 bases). V was pared by 2 bases and J by 3 bases, with 8 bases between. The CDR3 has 14 residues. Germline V gives CDR1 SGDLS, CDR2 YYNGEE. The CDR3 DNA reads as TGTGCCAGCAGCGTTCTAGCCGACACCGGGGAGCTGTTTTTT. This codes for CASSVLADTGELFF.

V is TRBV7-9 and J is TRBJ1-1; TRBD1 agrees at 8 bases. Germline loops: CDR1 SEHNR, CDR2 FQNEAQ (reference sequence). V gave up 5 bases and J gave up 0 bases; unmatched junction bases: 5. This CDR3 region has 15 residues. CDR3 loop: CASSGGQGMNTEAFF. CDR3 nucleotides: TGTGCCAGCAGCGGAGGACAGGGAATGAACACTGAAGCTTTCTTT.

This chain uses TRBV19 with TRBJ2-1; D unclear. Germline CDR1 is LNHDA and CDR2 is SQIVND (reference sequence). V lost 6 bases and J 5 bases, leaving 8 bases between the germline ends. The CDR3 is 12 amino acids. In DNA, the CDR3 is TGTGCCAGTAGGGGATGGGACAATGAGCAGTTCTTC. It codes for CASRGWDNEQFF.

The chain couples TRBV2 to TRBJ2-7; TRBD2 agrees at 10 bases. This CDR3 is built from 16 residues. Unmatched junction bases numbered 10, after V lost 6 bases and J lost 2 bases. Germline V CDR1 and CDR2: SNHLY, FYNNEI. The CDR3 spells CASSKLSGRAPYEQYF. For the CDR3, the DNA is TGTGCCAGCAGCAAGCTAAGCGGGAGGGCCCCCTACGAGCAGTACTTC. The full variable domain, its missing parts supplied by reference TRBV2 and TRBJ2-7, is EPEVTQTPSHQVTQMGQEVILRCVPISNHLYFYWYRQILGQKVEFLVSFYNNEISEKSEIFDDQFSVERPDGSNFTLKIRSTKLEDSAMYFCASSKLSGRAPYEQYFGPGTRLTVT.

The chain employs TRBV19 and TRBJ1-5, with TRBD1 as a possible D gene (6 bases). There are 16 residues in the CDR3. V lost 1 base to trimming and J lost 1 base, with 11 bases between them. The germline gives CDR1 LNHDA, CDR2 SQIVND (reference sequence). CDR3 sequence: CASSIVADSSNQPQHF. CDR3 bases: TGTGCCAGTAGTATAGTTGCGGACAGCAGCAATCAGCCCCAGCATTTT.

The rearrangement links TRBV2 to TRBJ2-3; 9 nucleotides match TRBD1. Trimming removed 3 bases from V and 1 base from J; junction bases left unmatched: 2. CDR1 and CDR2 from the germline V gene are SNHLY and FYNNEI. The CDR3 is 15 amino acids. DNA for the CDR3: TGTGCCAGCAGTGAGGGACAGGGAGGCACAGATACGCAGTATTTT. Its translation is CASSEGQGGTDTQYF. Based on the CDR3 plus reference TRBV2 and TRBJ2-3, the full variable domain is EPEVTQTPSHQVTQMGQEVILRCVPISNHLYFYWYRQILGQKVEFLVSFYNNEISEKSEIFDDQFSVERPDGSNFTLKIRSTKLEDSAMYFCASSEGQGGTDTQYFGPGTRLTVL.

The rearrangement joins TRBV27 to TRBJ2-5; D is possibly TRBD2 (6 bases). V dropped 2 bases and J dropped 3 bases, with 10 bases sitting between them. This CDR3 contains 14 residues. Germline CDR1 is MNHEY and CDR2 is SMNVEV (reference sequence). The CDR3 bases are TGTGCCAGCAGTTTAGCTAGCGTAAAAGAGACCCAGTACTTC. This translates into CASSLASVKETQYF.